The sequence of this T cell receptor beta chain was determined in a study of Graves' ophthalmopathy and Graves' hyperthyroidism. Points from the study as a whole: From stable hyperthyroidism, ophthalmopathy was separated by a 13-signature model with 87.88% sensitivity and under 84% specificity. Most thyroid clonotypes expanded beyond 0.001 frequency were also found in blood.

In the case of this clonotype: Its antigen is currently unknown.

Those donors who had ophthalmopathy presented with moderate-to-severe activity, a CAS of ≥3, a NOSPECS of ≥4 and a duration under 3 months. Transcripts of RNA were the source for amplifying TCR beta CDR3 regions. RT-PCR was first run with HTBI primers, then multiplex PCR in a second round. Using its own MiXCR run on the multiplex PCR reads, TCRdb lists one record per CDR3 protein. The data contain 740,000 or so distinct CDR3 sequences, 40% of them singletons. Germline CDR1 LNHDA, CDR2 SQIVND (reference sequence). The CDR3 has 13 residues. Germline trimming cut 3 bases from V and 5 bases from J; bases unmatched to any gene: 3.

Input material: peripheral blood. The receptor's source is an adult man with Graves' ophthalmopathy. The chain joins TRBV19 to TRBJ2-7, with 8 bases identical to TRBD1. The CDR3 nucleotides are TGTGCCAGTAGTATCGAACAGGGGGACGAGCAGTACTTC. It encodes CASSIEQGDEQYF.